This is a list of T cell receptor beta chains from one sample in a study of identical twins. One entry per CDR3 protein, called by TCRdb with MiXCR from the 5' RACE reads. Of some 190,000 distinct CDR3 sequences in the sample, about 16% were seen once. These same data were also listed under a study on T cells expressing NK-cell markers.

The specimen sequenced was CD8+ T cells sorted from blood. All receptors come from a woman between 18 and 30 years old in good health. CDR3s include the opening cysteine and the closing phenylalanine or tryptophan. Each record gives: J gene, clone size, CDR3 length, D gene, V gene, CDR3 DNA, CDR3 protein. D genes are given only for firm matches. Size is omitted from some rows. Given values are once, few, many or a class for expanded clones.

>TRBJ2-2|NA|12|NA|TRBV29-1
TGCAGCGTTGAAGCGGGAAATGGGGAGCTGTTTTTT
CSVEAGNGELFF
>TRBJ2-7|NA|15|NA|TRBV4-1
TGCGCCAGCAGCCAAGCACTCGCACGGGGTTACGAGCAGTACTTC
CASSQALARGYEQYF
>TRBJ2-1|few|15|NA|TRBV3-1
TGTGCCAGCAGCTCGTACTCCAGGGGCTACAATGAGCAGTTCTTC
CASSSYSRGYNEQFF
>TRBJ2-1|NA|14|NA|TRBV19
TGTGCCAGTACCACAGGTCGGGGGCCCATTGAGCAGTTCTTC
CASTTGRGPIEQFF
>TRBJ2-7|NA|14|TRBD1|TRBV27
TGTGCCAGTTGGAATAGGGGACAGGGGTACGAGCAGTACTTC
CASWNRGQGYEQYF
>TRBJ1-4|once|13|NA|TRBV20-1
TGCAGTGCTAGCGGTGGCGGTGTTGAAAAACTGTTTTTT
CSASGGGVEKLFF
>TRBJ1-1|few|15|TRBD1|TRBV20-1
TGCAGTGCTAGAGACCCCTTGACAGGGACCACTGAAGCTTTCTTT
CSARDPLTGTTEAFF
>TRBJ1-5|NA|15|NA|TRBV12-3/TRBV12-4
TGTGCCAGCAGTTTAGATCACACGGAGGGACAGCCCCAGCATTTT
CASSLDHTEGQPQHF
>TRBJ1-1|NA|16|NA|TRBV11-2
TGTGCCAGCAGCCCCTTCCTTGGACAGTTGAACACTGAAGCTTTCTTT
CASSPFLGQLNTEAFF
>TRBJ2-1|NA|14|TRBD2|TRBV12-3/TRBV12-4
TGTGCCAGCAACGGACTAGCGGGAGACAATGAGCAGTTCTTC
CASNGLAGDNEQFF
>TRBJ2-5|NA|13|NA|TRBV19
TGTGCCAGTAGTATAGGGGTGGGAGAGACCCAGTACTTC
CASSIGVGETQYF
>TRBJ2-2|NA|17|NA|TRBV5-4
TGTGCCAGCAGCTTAGGCCTTAGCGGCCAGAACACCGGGGAGCTGTTTTTT
CASSLGLSGQNTGELFF
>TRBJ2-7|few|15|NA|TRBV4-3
TGCGCCAGCAGCCAAGAAGGGGACCAGGTGTACGAGCAGTACTTC
CASSQEGDQVYEQYF
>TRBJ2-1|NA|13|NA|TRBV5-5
TGTGCCAGCAGCTTTACCCGGAACAATGAGCAGTTCTTC
CASSFTRNNEQFF
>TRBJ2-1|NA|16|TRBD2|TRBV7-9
TGTGCCAGCAGCTCCTTAGCGGGGGGACCTGGGAATGAGCAGTTCTTC
CASSSLAGGPGNEQFF
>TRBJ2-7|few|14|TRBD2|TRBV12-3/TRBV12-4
TGTGCCAGCTCCCTCCTGGGGATTAGCGGGGAGCAGTACTTC
CASSLLGISGEQYF
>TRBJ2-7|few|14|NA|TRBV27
TGTGCCAGCAGTTTAGCTGGGGTTTCGTACGAGCAGTACTTC
CASSLAGVSYEQYF
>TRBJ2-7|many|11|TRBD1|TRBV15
TGTGCCACCAGCTACAGGGGTTGGAAGTACTTC
CATSYRGWKYF
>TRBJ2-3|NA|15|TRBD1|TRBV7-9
TGTGCCAGCAGCTTAAGGGACAGTTACACAGATACGCAGTATTTT
CASSLRDSYTDTQYF
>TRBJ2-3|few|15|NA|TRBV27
TGTGCCAGCACCAATAAAGGACTAAAAGGGGATACGCAGTATTTT
CASTNKGLKGDTQYF
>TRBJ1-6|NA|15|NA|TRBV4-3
TGCGCCAGCAGCCAAGATGGGGGTAATATTTCACCCCTCCACTTT
CASSQDGGNISPLHF
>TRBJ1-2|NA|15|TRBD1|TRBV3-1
TGTGCCAGCAGCCCCTCCGAACAGGGGGCATGGGGCTACACCTTC
CASSPSEQGAWGYTF
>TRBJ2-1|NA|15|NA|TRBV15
TGTGCCACCAGCAGAGTAGGAGTTATGGTTAATGAGCAGTTCTTC
CATSRVGVMVNEQFF